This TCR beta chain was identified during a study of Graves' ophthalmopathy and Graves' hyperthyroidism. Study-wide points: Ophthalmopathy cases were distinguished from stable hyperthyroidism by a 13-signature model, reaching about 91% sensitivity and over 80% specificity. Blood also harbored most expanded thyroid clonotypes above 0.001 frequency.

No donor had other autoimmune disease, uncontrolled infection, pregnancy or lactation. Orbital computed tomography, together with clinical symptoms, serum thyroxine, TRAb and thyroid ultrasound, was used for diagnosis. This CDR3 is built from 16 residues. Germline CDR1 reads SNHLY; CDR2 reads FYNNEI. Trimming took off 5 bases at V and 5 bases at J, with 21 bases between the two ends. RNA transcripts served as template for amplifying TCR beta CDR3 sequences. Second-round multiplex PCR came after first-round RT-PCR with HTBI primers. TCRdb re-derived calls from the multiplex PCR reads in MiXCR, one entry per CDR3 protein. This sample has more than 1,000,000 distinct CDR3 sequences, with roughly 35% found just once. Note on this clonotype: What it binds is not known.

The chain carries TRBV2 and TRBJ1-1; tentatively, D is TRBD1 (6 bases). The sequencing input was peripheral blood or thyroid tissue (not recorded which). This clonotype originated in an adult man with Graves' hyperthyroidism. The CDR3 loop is CASSYSMGGAGTEAFF. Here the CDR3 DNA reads TGTGCCAGCAGTTACTCCATGGGGGGGGCTGGGACTGAAGCTTTCTTT.